This T cell receptor beta chain was sequenced in a study of T-cell reconstitution after alpha-beta-depleted transplantation in children. The table lists this clonotype with a few counts. As it was prepared, the TCRbeta library received unique molecular identifiers. In TCRdb, the PCR reads were re-called with MiXCR into one record per CDR3 protein. In the table there are a few hundred thousand distinct CDR3 sequences, about 9.4% of which are singletons. Germline-derived CDR1 and CDR2 are MNHEY and SMNVEV (reference sequence). CDR3 size: 14 residues. V was clipped by 4 bases and J by 8 bases; unmatched bases: 7.

The chain combines TRBV27 with TRBJ1-4; 7 bases are shared with TRBD1. The sample here was PBMCs from the stem cell graft donor, taken from the stem cell graft. This TCR derives from a human donor who donated a stem cell graft to a child with acute lymphoblastic leukemia. The CDR3 DNA follows: TGTGCCAGCAGTTCGCGGGCAGGGGGAGAAAAACTGTTTTTT. Protein: CASSSRAGGEKLFF.